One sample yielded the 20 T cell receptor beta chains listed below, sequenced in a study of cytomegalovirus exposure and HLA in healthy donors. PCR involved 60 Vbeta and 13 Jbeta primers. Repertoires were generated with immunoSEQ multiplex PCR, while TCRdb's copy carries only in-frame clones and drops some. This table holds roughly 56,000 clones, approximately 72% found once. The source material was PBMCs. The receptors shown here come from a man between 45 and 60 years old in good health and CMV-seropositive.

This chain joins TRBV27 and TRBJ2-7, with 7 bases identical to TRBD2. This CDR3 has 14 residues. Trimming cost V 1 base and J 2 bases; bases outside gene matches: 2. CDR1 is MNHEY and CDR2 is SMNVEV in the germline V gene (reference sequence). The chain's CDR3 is CASSLYGGTYEQYF. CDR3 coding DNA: TGTGCCAGCAGTTTATACGGGGGGACCTACGAGCAGTACTTC.

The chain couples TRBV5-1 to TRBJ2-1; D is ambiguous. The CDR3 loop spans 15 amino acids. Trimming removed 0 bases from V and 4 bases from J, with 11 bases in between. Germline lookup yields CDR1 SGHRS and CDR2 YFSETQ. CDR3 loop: CASSLVGETYNEQFF. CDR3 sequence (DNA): TGCGCCAGCAGCTTGGTAGGAGAAACATACAATGAGCAGTTCTTC.

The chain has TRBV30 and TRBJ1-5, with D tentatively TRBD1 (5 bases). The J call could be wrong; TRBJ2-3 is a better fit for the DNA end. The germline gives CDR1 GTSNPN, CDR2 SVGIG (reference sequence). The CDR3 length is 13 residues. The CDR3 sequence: CAWSGGPNQPQYF. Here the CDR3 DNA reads TGTGCCTGGAGTGGGGGCCCCAATCAGCCCCAGTATTTT.

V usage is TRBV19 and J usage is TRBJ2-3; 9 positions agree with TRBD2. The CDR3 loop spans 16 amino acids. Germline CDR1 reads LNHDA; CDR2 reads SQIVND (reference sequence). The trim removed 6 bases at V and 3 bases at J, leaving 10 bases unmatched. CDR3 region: CASSRSASGVTDTQYF. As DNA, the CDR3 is TGTGCCAGTAGCAGATCGGCTAGCGGGGTGACAGATACGCAGTATTTT.

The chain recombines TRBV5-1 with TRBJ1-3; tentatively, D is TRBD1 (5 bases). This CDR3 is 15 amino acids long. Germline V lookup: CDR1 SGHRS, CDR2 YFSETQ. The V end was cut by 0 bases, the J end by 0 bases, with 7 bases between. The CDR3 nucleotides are TGCGCCAGCAGCTTGGTAGGGGACTCTGGAAACACCATATATTTT. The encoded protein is CASSLVGDSGNTIYF.

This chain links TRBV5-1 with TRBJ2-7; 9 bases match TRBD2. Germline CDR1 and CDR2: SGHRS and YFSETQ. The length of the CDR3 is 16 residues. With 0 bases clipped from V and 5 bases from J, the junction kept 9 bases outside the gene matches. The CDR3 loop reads CASSLALAGGRHEQYF. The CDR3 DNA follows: TGCGCCAGCAGCTTGGCCTTGGCGGGAGGGCGCCACGAGCAGTACTTC.

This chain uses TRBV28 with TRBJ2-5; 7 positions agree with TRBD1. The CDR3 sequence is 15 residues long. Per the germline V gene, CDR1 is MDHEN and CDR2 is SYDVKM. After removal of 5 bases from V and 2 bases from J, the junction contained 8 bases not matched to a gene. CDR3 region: CASSVGQAPQETQYF. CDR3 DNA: TGTGCCAGCAGTGTAGGACAGGCTCCTCAAGAGACCCAGTACTTC.

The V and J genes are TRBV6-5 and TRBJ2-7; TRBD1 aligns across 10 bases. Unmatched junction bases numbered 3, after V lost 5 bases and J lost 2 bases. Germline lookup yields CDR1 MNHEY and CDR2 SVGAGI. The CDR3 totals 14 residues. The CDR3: CASSLGTGAYEQYF. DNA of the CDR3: TGTGCCAGCAGTCTGGGGACAGGGGCCTACGAGCAGTACTTC.

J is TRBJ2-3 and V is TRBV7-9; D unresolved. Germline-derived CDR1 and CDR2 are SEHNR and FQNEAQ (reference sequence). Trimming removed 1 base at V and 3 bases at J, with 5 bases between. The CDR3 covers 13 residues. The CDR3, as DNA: TGTGCCAGCAGCTTAGGACTGACAGATACGCAGTATTTT. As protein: CASSLGLTDTQYF.

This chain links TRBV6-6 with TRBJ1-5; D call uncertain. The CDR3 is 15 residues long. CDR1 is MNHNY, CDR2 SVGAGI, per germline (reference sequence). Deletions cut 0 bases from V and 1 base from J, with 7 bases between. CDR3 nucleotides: TGTGCCAGCAGTTACTCGACGGAGAGCAATCAGCCCCAGCATTTT. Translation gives CASSYSTESNQPQHF.

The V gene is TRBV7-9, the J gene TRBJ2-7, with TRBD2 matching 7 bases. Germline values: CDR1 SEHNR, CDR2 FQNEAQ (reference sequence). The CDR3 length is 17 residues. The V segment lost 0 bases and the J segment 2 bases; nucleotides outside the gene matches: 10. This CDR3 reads CASSLAGGREGTYEQYF. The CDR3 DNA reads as TGTGCCAGCAGCTTAGCAGGAGGGAGGGAAGGAACCTACGAGCAGTACTTC.

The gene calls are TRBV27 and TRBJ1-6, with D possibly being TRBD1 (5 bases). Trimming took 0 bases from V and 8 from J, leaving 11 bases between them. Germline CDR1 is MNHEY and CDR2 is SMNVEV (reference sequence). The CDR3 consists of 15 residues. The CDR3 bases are TGTGCCAGCAGTTTATCACCACAGGTTGATTCACCCCTCCACTTT. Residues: CASSLSPQVDSPLHF.

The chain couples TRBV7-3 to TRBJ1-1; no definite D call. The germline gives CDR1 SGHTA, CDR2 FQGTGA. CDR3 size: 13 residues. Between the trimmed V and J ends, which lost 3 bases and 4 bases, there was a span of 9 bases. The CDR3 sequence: CASSLSGTTEAFF. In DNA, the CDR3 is TGTGCCAGCAGCTTGTCGGGAACCACTGAAGCTTTCTTT.

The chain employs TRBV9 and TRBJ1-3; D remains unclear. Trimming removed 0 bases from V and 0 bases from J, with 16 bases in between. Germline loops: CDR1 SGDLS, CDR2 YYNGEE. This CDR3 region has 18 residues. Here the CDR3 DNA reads TGTGCCAGCAGCGTAGCCCCAGTGCGGCCCCTCTCTGGAAACACCATATATTTT. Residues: CASSVAPVRPLSGNTIYF.

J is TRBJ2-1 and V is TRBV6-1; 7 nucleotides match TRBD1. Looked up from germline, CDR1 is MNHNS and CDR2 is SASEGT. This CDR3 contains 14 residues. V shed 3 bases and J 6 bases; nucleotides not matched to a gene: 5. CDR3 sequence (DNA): TGTGCCAGCAGTGAGGGGACAGCCGTCAATGAGCAGTTCTTC. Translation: CASSEGTAVNEQFF.

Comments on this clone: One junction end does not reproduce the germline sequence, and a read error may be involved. Here the CDR3 DNA reads TGTGCCAGCAGCTTCGGAGGGGGCTCCCACGAGCAGTACTTC. The encoded protein is CASSFGGGSHEQYF. J is TRBJ2-7 and V is TRBV11-3, with D possibly matching TRBD1 (7 bases). Germline V gives CDR1 SGHNT, CDR2 YENEEA. The CDR3 covers 14 residues.

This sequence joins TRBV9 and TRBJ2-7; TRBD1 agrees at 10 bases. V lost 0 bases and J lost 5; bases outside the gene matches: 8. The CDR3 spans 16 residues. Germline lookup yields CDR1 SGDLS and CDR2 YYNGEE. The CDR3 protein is CASSVDGRQGANEQYF. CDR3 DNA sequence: TGTGCCAGCAGCGTAGATGGGAGACAGGGGGCAAACGAGCAGTACTTC.

The CDR3 reads CASSPIGLEDSPLHF. In DNA, the CDR3 is TGTGCCAGCAGCCCCATCGGCCTGGAGGATTCACCCCTCCACTTT. The rearrangement joins TRBV7-9 to TRBJ1-6, with unresolved D. The CDR3 covers 15 residues. Looked up from germline, CDR1 is SEHNR and CDR2 is FQNEAQ (reference sequence). Deletions cut 5 bases from V and 8 bases from J, with 16 bases between. Filled out from reference TRBV7-9 and TRBJ1-6, the complete variable domain reads DTGVSQNPRHKITKRGQNVTFRCDPISEHNRLYWYRQTLGQGPEFLTYFQNEAQLEKSRLLSDRFSAERPKGSFSTLEIQRTEQGDSAMYLCASSPIGLEDSPLHFGNGTRLTVT.

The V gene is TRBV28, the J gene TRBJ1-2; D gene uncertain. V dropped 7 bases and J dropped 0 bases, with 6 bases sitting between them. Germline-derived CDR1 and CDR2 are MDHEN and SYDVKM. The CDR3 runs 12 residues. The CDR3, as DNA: TGTGCCAGCACCCCAGCTAACTATGGCTACACCTTC. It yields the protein CASTPANYGYTF.

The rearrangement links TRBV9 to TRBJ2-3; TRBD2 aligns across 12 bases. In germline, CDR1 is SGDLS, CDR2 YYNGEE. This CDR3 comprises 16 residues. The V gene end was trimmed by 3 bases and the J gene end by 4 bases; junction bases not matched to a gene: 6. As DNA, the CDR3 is TGTGCCAGCAGCGGACGACTAGCGGGAGTCGCAGATACGCAGTATTTT. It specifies CASSGRLAGVADTQYF.